This TCR beta chain was sequenced during a study of blood T cell repertoires in COVID-19 (dated by TCRdb to the early 2020s). Broadly, across the study: The collaborator samples originated in the United States, Italy and Spain and spanned the acute and convalescent phases of COVID-19. The sample metadata nearly always contained a de-identified subject ID, COVID-19 status, age in years and sex. The samples were drawn from the first 160 participants of the ongoing ImmuneRACE study and from more than 1,000 subjects provided by 6 global collaborators. Where HLA class I and class II types were available, the types were taken from metadata supplied by the sample provider, not from assay-based typing. Deeply sampled blood TCRbeta repertoires from subjects exposed to, actively infected with, or recovered from COVID-19 were included in the dataset. The repertoires were released in a freely available public database meant as a resource for research on the immune response to SARS-CoV-2. The material from the prospective study consisted of cDNA or gDNA derived from T cells, B-cell-depleted T cells, or PBMCs. Paper-wide results and their limitations: The quantity of clinical and demographic metadata differed by source and by participant and was supplied without curation.

TCRbeta CDR3 regions were amplified from genomic DNA by means of the immunoSEQ Assay, a bias-controlled multiplex PCR. The study's processing was this. Within the assay, amplification of reference gene primers was used to estimate how many nucleated cells each sample contained. To quantify the absolute abundance of each unique TCRbeta CDR3 rearrangement, sequence reads were collapsed and filtered. For each sample, productive Simpson clonality was calculated as the square root of Simpson's diversity index across productive rearrangements. TCRdb stores this immuneACCESS table with in-frame sequences only. Part of the clones is absent; in the studies checked, under half of the shortfall reflects unresolved V genes, and no reason is known for the rest. The V and J calls and clone size come from that table; D and trimming were worked out from the DNA. Present in this sample are about 160,000 clones, 80% to 90% of which were seen just once. Together, the top ten hold 2.5% to 4% of the sample.

Each collaborating institution followed its own protocols to collect whole blood in K2EDTA tubes. For TCRbeta analysis, collaborators shipped samples in one of three forms: frozen whole blood, isolated PBMCs, or DNA extracted from either of those sample types. For this clone: Its antigen target is currently unknown. No per-base quality is available; no much larger clone lies one base away.

This receptor was identified in a man between 65 and 85 years old with acute or convalescent COVID-19. Sequencing was performed on peripheral blood.

The DNA reads TGCAGCGTTGATCCTAGCGGGAAAGAGACCCAGTACTTC. Its protein product is CSVDPSGKETQYF. Recombination connected TRBV29-1 to TRBJ2-5, with 9 middle bases fitting TRBD2. V lost 3 bases and J lost 3 bases, and the count of bases not matched to a germline gene is 2. The CDR3, from cysteine to phenylalanine, totals 13 residues. Only the CDR3 region is kept as DNA, spanning 39 bases read in frame from base 1. CDR1 and CDR2, looked up from the germline V gene, are SQVTM and ANQGSEA. Outside the CDR3, residues come from the reference TRBV29-1 and TRBJ2-5 proteins, so the full variable domain is: SAVISQKPSRDICQRGTSLTIQCQVDSQVTMMFWYRQQPGQSLTLIATANQGSEATYESGFVIDKFPISRPNLTFSTLTVSNMSPEDSSIYLCSVDPSGKETQYFGPGTRLLVL.